Below are 14 T cell receptor beta chains sequenced from a single sample in a study of T cells in women clearing cervical HPV infection. The data were produced by immunoSEQ multiplex PCR, yet TCRdb's version contains in-frame clones alone and is incomplete. The listing contains under 50,000 clones. Input material: blood buffy coat. The receptors stem from a woman aged 18-70 years with a cervical HPV16 infection that either progressed to CIN3+ or cleared (not recorded which).

A note on this clone: Sequencing ends 3 residues short of the CDR3 end; the germline J gene provides the rest. The rearrangement uses TRBV5-1 and TRBJ2-5; D is perhaps TRBD2 (5 bases). V lost 0 bases and J lost 4, with 10 bases in between. Germline V gene data show CDR1 as SGHRS and CDR2 as YFSETQ. The CDR3 is 14 amino acids. CDR3 loop: CASSLGRGIETQYF. The CDR3 bases that were read are TGCGCCAGCAGCTTGGGACGGGGTATAGAGACC.

A note on this clone: The read terminates 3 residues before the CDR3 end, so the remaining end is supplied by the germline J gene. V is TRBV10-3 and J is TRBJ1-1; TRBD1 might be the D (6 bases). The CDR3 is 16 amino acids. Germline V gene lookup returns CDR1 ENHRY and CDR2 SYGVKD. V lost 0 bases to trimming and J lost 0 bases, with 11 bases between them. CDR3 loop: CAISESWTAMNTEAFF. CDR3 DNA (partial): TGTGCCATCAGTGAGTCTTGGACAGCTATGAACACTGAA.

About this clone: The read stops 3 residues short of the end of the CDR3; the missing end is completed from the germline J gene. The chain employs TRBV20-1 and TRBJ1-2, with D possibly TRBD1 on 6 matching bases. Deletions cut 8 bases from V and 6 bases from J, with 19 bases between. Germline V gene sequence: CDR1 DFQATT, CDR2 SNEGSKA (reference sequence). The CDR3 sequence is 13 residues long. The CDR3 protein is CSTREGGGDGYTF. The CDR3 bases that were read are TGCAGTACCAGAGAGGGGGGAGGAGATGGC.

As to this clone: Read data end 3 residues before the CDR3 end; the end is taken from the germline J gene. The chain carries TRBV6-2 or TRBV6-3 and TRBJ2-1, with 8 bases identical to TRBD2. This CDR3 has 14 residues. Trimming took 8 bases from V and 4 from J; bases not matched to a gene: 7. CDR1 and CDR2 from the germline V gene are MNHEY and SVGEGT. CDR3 amino acids: CASSGGNGYNEQFF. Partial CDR3 DNA: TGTGCCAGCTCGGGGGGGAACGGATACAATGAG.

Points on this clone: The read terminates 3 residues ahead of where the CDR3 ends, so the germline J gene completes it. This chain connects TRBV5-1 to TRBJ2-3, with 10 bases identical to TRBD1. Per germline, CDR1 SGHRS and CDR2 YFSETQ. V gave up 7 bases and J gave up 1 base; unmatched junction bases: 9. CDR3 length: 16 amino acids. The CDR3 region is CASGAIGTGGTDTQYF. The CDR3 DNA, read in part, is TGCGCCAGCGGCGCCATAGGGACAGGGGGCACAGATACG.

On this clone itself: The read is 3 residues too short to cover the CDR3 end, so that end is filled in from the germline J gene. The chain recombines TRBV19 with TRBJ2-5; 7 positions agree with TRBD1. Trimming took 5 bases from V and 6 from J; bases not matched to a gene: 12. Germline V gene sequence: CDR1 LNHDA, CDR2 SQIVND (reference sequence). This CDR3 has 15 residues. CDR3 DNA (partial): TGTGCCAGTAGTTCGGGGCCCGACAGGGAACAGACC. Translated, it gives CASSSGPDREQT. The entire CDR3 protein is CASSSGPDREQTQYF. Based on the CDR3 plus reference TRBV19 and TRBJ2-5, the full variable domain is DGGITQSPKYLFRKEGQNVTLSCEQNLNHDAMYWYRQDPGQGLRLIYYSQIVNDFQKGDIAEGYSVSREKKESFPLTVTSAQKNPTAFYLCASSSGPDREQTQYFGPGTRLLVL.

Turning to this clone: From the germline J gene comes the end of the CDR3, since the read stops 3 residues before it. The genes are TRBV2 and TRBJ2-7, with TRBD1 identical over 12 bases. This CDR3 has 14 residues. Germline assignment: CDR1 SNHLY and CDR2 FYNNEI. Germline trimming cut 6 bases from V and 2 bases from J; bases unmatched to any gene: 2. The CDR3 bases that were read are TGTGCCAGCAGGAGGGACAGGGGGCCCTACGAG. Translated: CASRRDRGPYE. The CDR3, in full, reads CASRRDRGPYEQYF. The full variable domain, its missing parts supplied by reference TRBV2 and TRBJ2-7, is EPEVTQTPSHQVTQMGQEVILRCVPISNHLYFYWYRQILGQKVEFLVSFYNNEISEKSEIFDDQFSVERPDGSNFTLKIRSTKLEDSAMYFCASRRDRGPYEQYFGPGTRLTVT.

A remark on this clone: The CDR3 is cut off 3 residues early in the read; its end comes from the germline J gene. This chain connects TRBV10-1 to TRBJ1-5, with TRBD1 identical over 7 bases. This CDR3 has 14 residues. Germline V gives CDR1 WNHNN, CDR2 SYGVQD (reference sequence). Trimming cost V 6 bases and J 8 bases; bases outside gene matches: 10. The covered CDR3 bases are TGCGCCAGCAGAGCCGGGACAGACCCGGAGCCC. Residues: CASRAGTDPEP. In full, the CDR3 is CASRAGTDPEPQHF.

Regarding this clone: The read ends 3 residues before the CDR3 terminus; that terminus is restored from the germline J gene. This chain connects TRBV18 to TRBJ2-3; 9 bases map to TRBD1. The germline gives CDR1 KGHSH, CDR2 LQKENI. The CDR3 is 14 residues long. The CDR3 loop is CASSPGQGYQPQYF. The CDR3 bases that were read are TGTGCCAGCTCACCGGGACAGGGCTATCAGCCG.

With respect to this clone: With the read ending 3 residues before the CDR3 end, the germline J gene is used to fill in that end. The rearrangement uses TRBV5-1 and TRBJ1-2; no reliable D call. Germline CDR1 reads SGHRS; CDR2 reads YFSETQ. This CDR3 is built from 15 residues. The V end was cut by 0 bases, the J end by 7 bases, with 16 bases between. CDR3 in amino acids: CASSLDPSPRAGYTF. The covered CDR3 bases are TGCGCCAGCAGCTTGGACCCTTCGCCGCGGGCTGGC.

As concerns this clone: The missing CDR3 end, 3 residues past where the read stops, is filled in from the germline J gene. V gene TRBV19 combines with J gene TRBJ2-3; possible D gene TRBD2, 5 bases. The V end lost 9 bases, the J end lost 6 bases, and 13 bases lay between the germline ends. The germline V gene has CDR1 LNHDA and CDR2 SQIVND (reference sequence). The CDR3 consists of 12 residues. The CDR3 is CASGASWDTQYF. The sequenced CDR3 bases are TGTGCCAGCGGAGCTAGCTGGGATACG.

A remark on this clone: The observed sequence ends 3 residues before the CDR3 terminus, with the missing tail filled in from the germline J gene. The J gene is TRBJ2-1, the V gene TRBV2; 8 bases line up with TRBD1. CDR1 is SNHLY and CDR2 is FYNNEI in the germline V gene. Trimming took 9 bases from V and 9 from J; bases not matched to a gene: 16. CDR3 size: 15 residues. The CDR3 bases that were read are TGTGCCAGGGCCTTCGAGGACAGGGTTGTAGGTGAG. Protein sequence: CARAFEDRVVGE. In full, the CDR3 reads CARAFEDRVVGEQFF.

On this clone itself: The read ends 3 residues before the CDR3 terminus; that terminus is restored from the germline J gene. The chain carries TRBV20-1 and TRBJ1-5; D gene unclear. The V gene's germline CDR1 is DFQATT and CDR2 SNEGSKA (reference sequence). This CDR3 is built from 17 residues. V lost 1 base and J lost 2, with 18 bases in between. The CDR3 sequence is CSARALRGPKGNQPQHF. The DNA read from the CDR3 is TGCAGTGCTAGAGCTCTCCGTGGCCCCAAGGGCAATCAGCCC.

With respect to this clone: The read is 3 residues too short to cover the CDR3 end, so that end is filled in from the germline J gene. The chain employs TRBV7-3 and TRBJ1-2; maybe TRBD1 (6 bases). The CDR3 has 13 amino acids. The germline V gene encodes CDR1 SGHTA and CDR2 FQGTGA. Trimming stripped 5 bases from V and 1 base from J, with 8 bases between. The CDR3: CASSLDSNYGYTF. The part of the CDR3 DNA that was read is TGTGCCAGCAGCCTGGACAGTAACTATGGC.